This T cell receptor beta chain was obtained from a study of technical replicates of blood from a few donors. Produced via immunoSEQ multiplex PCR; TCRdb's table is partial and in-frame only. The sample shows roughly 60,000 clones, about 91% of them seen only once. Germline CDR1 and CDR2: LNHDA and SQIVND (reference sequence). V gave up 5 bases and J gave up 0 bases, with 11 bases separating them. This CDR3 comprises 14 residues. This sequence originates from a human donor in good health. Some clones in this sample may be carry-over from other donors' samples. The sample comprised PBMCs. V and J are TRBV19 and TRBJ2-7; unclear D gene. Written as DNA, the CDR3 is TGTGCCAGTAGTTTGGCGGCTAGCTCCTACGAGCAGTACTTC. It translates to CASSLAASSYEQYF.